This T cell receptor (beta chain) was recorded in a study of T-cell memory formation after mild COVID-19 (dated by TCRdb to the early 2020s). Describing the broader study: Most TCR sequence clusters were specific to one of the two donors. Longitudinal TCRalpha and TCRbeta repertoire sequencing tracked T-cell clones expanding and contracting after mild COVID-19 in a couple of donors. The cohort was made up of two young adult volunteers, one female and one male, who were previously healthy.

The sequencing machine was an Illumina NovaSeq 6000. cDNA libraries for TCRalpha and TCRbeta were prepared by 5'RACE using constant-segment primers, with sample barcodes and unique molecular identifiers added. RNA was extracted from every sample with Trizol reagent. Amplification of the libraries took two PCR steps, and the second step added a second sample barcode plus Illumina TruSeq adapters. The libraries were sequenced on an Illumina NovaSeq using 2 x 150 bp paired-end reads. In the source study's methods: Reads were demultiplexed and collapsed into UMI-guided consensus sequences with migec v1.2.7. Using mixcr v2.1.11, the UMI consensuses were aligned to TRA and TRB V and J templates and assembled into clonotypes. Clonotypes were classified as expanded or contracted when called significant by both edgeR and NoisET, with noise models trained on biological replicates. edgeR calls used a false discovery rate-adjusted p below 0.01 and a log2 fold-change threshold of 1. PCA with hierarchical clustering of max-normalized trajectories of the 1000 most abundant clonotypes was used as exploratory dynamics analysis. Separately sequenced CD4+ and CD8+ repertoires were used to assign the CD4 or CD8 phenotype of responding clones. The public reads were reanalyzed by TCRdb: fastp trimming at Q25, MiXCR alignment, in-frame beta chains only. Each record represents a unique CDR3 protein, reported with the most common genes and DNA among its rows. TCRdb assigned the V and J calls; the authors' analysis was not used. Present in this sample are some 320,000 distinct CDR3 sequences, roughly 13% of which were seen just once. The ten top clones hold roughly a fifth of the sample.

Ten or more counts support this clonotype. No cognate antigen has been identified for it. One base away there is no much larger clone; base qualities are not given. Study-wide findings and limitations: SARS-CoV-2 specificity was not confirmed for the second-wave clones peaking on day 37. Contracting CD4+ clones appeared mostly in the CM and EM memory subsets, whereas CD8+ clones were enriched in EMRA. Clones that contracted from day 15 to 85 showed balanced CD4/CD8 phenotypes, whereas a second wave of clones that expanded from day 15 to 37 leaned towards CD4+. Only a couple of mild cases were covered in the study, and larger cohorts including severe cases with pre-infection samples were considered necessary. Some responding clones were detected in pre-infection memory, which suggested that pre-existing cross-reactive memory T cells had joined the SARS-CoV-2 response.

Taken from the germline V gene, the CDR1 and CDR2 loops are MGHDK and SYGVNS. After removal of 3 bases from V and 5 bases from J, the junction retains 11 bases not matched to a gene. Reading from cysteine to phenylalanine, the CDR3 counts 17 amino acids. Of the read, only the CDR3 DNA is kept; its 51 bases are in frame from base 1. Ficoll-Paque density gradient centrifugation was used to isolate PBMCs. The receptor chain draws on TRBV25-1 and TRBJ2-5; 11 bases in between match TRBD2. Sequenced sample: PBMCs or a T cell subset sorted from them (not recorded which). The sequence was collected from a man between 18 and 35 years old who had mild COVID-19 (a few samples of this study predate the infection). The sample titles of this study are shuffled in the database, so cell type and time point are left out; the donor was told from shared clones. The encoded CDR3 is CASSDGASGGPGETQYF. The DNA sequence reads TGTGCCAGCAGTGACGGGGCTAGCGGGGGGCCGGGGGAGACCCAGTACTTC.